These 31 T cell receptor beta chains were all obtained from the same sample, sequenced in a study of blood T cell repertoires in COVID-19. Measured with immunoSEQ multiplex PCR; TCRdb has only the in-frame clones, and not every one. The top ten clones hold just over 7% of a sample with about 350,000 clones, roughly 90% of them seen once. The sequencing input was peripheral blood. The receptors originated from a woman aged 60 to 75 with COVID-19, enrolled during active disease.

The gene calls are TRBV6-5 and TRBJ2-7, with 10 bases that match TRBD1. Trimming at V came to 5 bases and at J to 9 bases, leaving 10 bases not matched to a gene. Germline-derived CDR1 and CDR2 are MNHEY and SVGAGI. The length of the CDR3 is 14 residues. The CDR3 reads CASSRGTGARAQYF. The DNA for the CDR3 is TGTGCCAGCAGTCGTGGGACAGGGGCTCGGGCGCAGTACTTC.

The chain couples TRBV13 to TRBJ2-1; 9 positions agree with TRBD1. Germline CDR1 is PRHDT and CDR2 is FYEKMQ (reference sequence). V lost 7 bases and J lost 5; bases outside the gene matches: 15. The CDR3 has 17 amino acids. In DNA, the CDR3 is TGTGCCAGCACCATTAGGGAGAACAGGGGGCTGCACAATGAGCAGTTCTTC. Encoded protein: CASTIRENRGLHNEQFF.

As for this clone: Within the sample, other DNA sequences also encode this same CDR3. The rearrangement joins TRBV6-5 to TRBJ1-1, with a possible D match to TRBD1 (6 bases). Per the germline V gene, CDR1 is MNHEY and CDR2 is SVGAGI. Trimming cost V 6 bases and J 1 base, with 9 bases left between them. The CDR3 sequence is 13 residues long. CDR3 loop: CASSPQGNTEAFF. As DNA, the CDR3 is TGTGCCAGCAGCCCACAGGGGAACACTGAAGCTTTCTTT.

The chain recombines TRBV19 with TRBJ1-2; D is undetermined. The CDR3 consists of 14 residues. In germline, CDR1 is LNHDA, CDR2 SQIVND (reference sequence). V was pared by 1 base and J by 1 base, with 7 bases between. The CDR3 coding sequence is TGTGCCAGTAGTATAGGCGCGGTTAACTATGGCTACACCTTC. Translating gives CASSIGAVNYGYTF.

The chain has TRBV12-3 or TRBV12-4 and TRBJ1-1; D uncertain. V dropped 3 bases and J dropped 2 bases, with 7 bases sitting between them. This CDR3 has 13 residues. The CDR3 DNA follows: TGTGCCAGCAGTTTGGGCAGTAACACTGAAGCTTTCTTT. This codes for CASSLGSNTEAFF.

This chain connects TRBV19 to TRBJ1-5; TRBD1 aligns across 7 bases. CDR1 is LNHDA, CDR2 SQIVND, per germline (reference sequence). J was trimmed by 0 bases and V by 7 bases; bases with no gene match: 12. The CDR3 loop spans 17 amino acids. The CDR3 DNA sequence: TGTGCCAGTATTCCATACGGGACAGAAAGTAGCAATCAGCCCCAGCATTTT. As protein: CASIPYGTESSNQPQHF.

The gene calls are TRBV14 and TRBJ2-5, with 9 bases aligning to TRBD1. The V gene's germline CDR1 is SGHDN and CDR2 FVKESK. J was trimmed by 4 bases and V by 2 bases; bases with no gene match: 11. The CDR3 extends over 17 amino acids. This chain's CDR3 is CASSQYSPGQGRETQYF. The CDR3 DNA is TGTGCCAGCAGCCAATACTCTCCGGGACAGGGACGAGAGACCCAGTACTTC.

The V gene is TRBV5-1, the J gene TRBJ2-7, with D unresolved. CDR1 is SGHRS and CDR2 is YFSETQ in the germline V gene. V shed 3 bases and J shed 3 bases, with 7 bases lying between them. The CDR3 is 12 amino acids. CDR3: CASSSSYYEQYF. The CDR3 DNA is TGCGCCAGCAGCTCCAGTTACTACGAGCAGTACTTC. Using reference TRBV5-1 and TRBJ2-7 for the parts outside the CDR3, the full variable domain is KAGVTQTPRYLIKTRGQQVTLSCSPISGHRSVSWYQQTPGQGLQFLFEYFSETQRNKGNFPGRFSGRQFSNSRSEMNVSTLELGDSALYLCASSSSYYEQYFGPGTRLTVT.

The rearrangement joins TRBV13 to TRBJ2-1; TRBD1 aligns across 12 bases. Losses at the gene ends were 5 bases for V and 2 bases for J; bases not matched to a gene: 1. This CDR3 has 15 amino acids. Germline V gives CDR1 PRHDT, CDR2 FYEKMQ (reference sequence). The CDR3: CASSGTGGPYNEQFF. CDR3 nucleotides: TGTGCCAGCAGCGGGACAGGGGGCCCCTACAATGAGCAGTTCTTC. Full variable domain (missing parts from reference TRBV13 and TRBJ2-1): AAGVIQSPRHLIKEKRETATLKCYPIPRHDTVYWYQQGPGQDPQFLISFYEKMQSDKGSIPDRFSAQQFSDYHSELNMSSLELGDSALYFCASSGTGGPYNEQFFGPGTRLTVL.

J is TRBJ2-7 and V is TRBV7-9, with 8 bases matching TRBD1. Trimming cost V 4 bases and J 2 bases; bases outside gene matches: 4. The germline CDR1 and CDR2 sequences are SEHNR and FQNEAQ (reference sequence). The length of the CDR3 is 14 residues. CDR3: CASSSRQGPYEQYF. CDR3 DNA: TGTGCCAGCAGCTCCCGACAGGGGCCCTACGAGCAGTACTTC.

This clone was observed a single time. The V call is TRBV25-1, the J call TRBJ1-2; perhaps TRBD1 as D (6 bases). CDR1 and CDR2 from the germline V gene are MGHDK and SYGVNS. The V and J ends lost 6 bases and 7 bases respectively, with 12 bases between them. The CDR3 consists of 12 residues. In DNA, the CDR3 is TGTGCCAGCAGGCTGGGGGCGCTTGGCTACACCTTC. It translates to CASRLGALGYTF.

This sequence joins TRBV25-1 and TRBJ2-7; D is ambiguous. CDR3 length: 14 amino acids. CDR1 and CDR2 (germline): MGHDK, SYGVNS. Deletions cut 10 bases from V and 0 bases from J, with 16 bases between. The DNA for the CDR3 is TGTGCCACCAAGAGGTCCGGTAGCTCCTACGAGCAGTACTTC. Protein product: CATKRSGSSYEQYF.

This clone appeared once. This rearrangement joins TRBV3-1 (or the pseudogene TRBV3-2) to TRBJ2-7, with D possibly TRBD2 on 6 matching bases. This CDR3 comprises 15 residues. Germline CDR1 LGHDT, CDR2 YNNKEL (reference sequence). Trimming took off 0 bases at V and 2 bases at J, with 11 bases between the two ends. CDR3 sequence reads: CASSQDRASAYEQYF. The CDR3 DNA is TGTGCCAGCAGCCAAGATCGGGCTAGCGCCTACGAGCAGTACTTC.

The genes are TRBV7-2 and TRBJ2-7; no reliable D call. Trimming shortened V by 4 bases and J by 5 bases, and 18 bases separated the two germline ends. This CDR3 has 15 residues. Germline CDR1 SGHTA, CDR2 FQGNSA. This chain's CDR3 is CASSSKRGLRNEQYF. The CDR3 DNA reads TGTGCCAGCAGCTCCAAAAGAGGTTTAAGGAACGAGCAGTACTTC.

V gene TRBV7-9 combines with J gene TRBJ1-5; D unclear. Trimming removed 4 bases from V and 1 base from J, with 8 bases in between. Germline assignment: CDR1 SEHNR and CDR2 FQNEAQ (reference sequence). The CDR3 spans 14 residues. The CDR3 DNA is TGTGCCAGCAGCTCGCATGGCAGCAATCAGCCCCAGCATTTT. Its translation: CASSSHGSNQPQHF.

This chain links TRBV11-3 with TRBJ2-5; TRBD2 is a possible D gene (6 bases). This CDR3 contains 13 residues. The V end lost 5 bases, the J end lost 5 bases, and 12 bases lay between the germline ends. Germline-derived CDR1 and CDR2 are SGHNT and YENEEA. The chain's CDR3 is CASSPNAGETQYF. Here the CDR3 DNA reads TGTGCCAGCAGCCCCAACGCGGGGGAGACCCAGTACTTC.

The genes are TRBV11-2 and TRBJ2-5, with TRBD1 matching over 7 bases. This CDR3 is 14 amino acids long. Germline V gene data show CDR1 as SGHAT and CDR2 as FQNNGV. Germline trimming cut 7 bases from V and 5 bases from J; bases unmatched to any gene: 10. CDR3 amino acids: CASNLLRGTETQYF. The CDR3 bases are TGTGCCAGCAACCTCCTCAGGGGGACGGAGACCCAGTACTTC.

The chain couples TRBV5-1 to TRBJ2-3; 9 bases are a match to TRBD2. V gave up 3 bases and J gave up 4 bases; unmatched junction bases: 15. The CDR3 extends over 18 amino acids. In germline, CDR1 is SGHRS, CDR2 YFSETQ. The CDR3 bases are TGCGCCAGCAGCTCGACCGGGGTCGCGGGGGGGCTCCCAGATACGCAGTATTTT. This translates into CASSSTGVAGGLPDTQYF.

This chain joins TRBV7-8 and TRBJ2-5; 11 bases line up with TRBD2. The germline V gene encodes CDR1 SGHVS and CDR2 FQNEAQ. V gave up 3 bases and J gave up 2 bases; unmatched junction bases: 11. The CDR3 covers 18 residues. CDR3 protein: CASSFGWGTSGGQETQYF. The CDR3 DNA is TGTGCCAGCAGCTTTGGTTGGGGTACTAGCGGGGGACAAGAGACCCAGTACTTC.

This chain connects TRBV5-1 to TRBJ1-2; no clear D gene. Per germline, CDR1 SGHRS and CDR2 YFSETQ. Trimming shortened V by 4 bases and J by 7 bases, and 11 bases separated the two germline ends. This CDR3 is built from 12 residues. CDR3 DNA sequence: TGCGCCAGCAGCCCAGGAGGTCGTGGCTACACCTTC. Encoded protein: CASSPGGRGYTF.

This sequence joins TRBV3-1 (or the pseudogene TRBV3-2) and TRBJ1-4; D possibly corresponds to TRBD1 (6 bases). Trimming cost V 0 bases and J 7 bases, with 15 bases left between them. Germline CDR1 reads LGHDT; CDR2 reads YNNKEL (reference sequence). There are 16 residues in the CDR3. This chain's CDR3 is CASSQELGATPEKLFF. CDR3 bases: TGTGCCAGCAGCCAAGAGTTGGGGGCAACGCCTGAAAAACTGTTTTTT.

J is TRBJ1-2 and V is TRBV7-8; 9 bases map to TRBD1. The germline CDR1 and CDR2 sequences are SGHVS and FQNEAQ. This CDR3 is 15 amino acids long. Trimming took 4 bases from V and 4 from J; bases not matched to a gene: 7. The CDR3, as DNA: TGTGCCAGCAGCTCGAGACAGGGGGTTAGCTATGGCTACACCTTC. It specifies CASSSRQGVSYGYTF.

The chain recombines TRBV7-9 with TRBJ1-1; no clear D gene. Deletions cut 5 bases from V and 3 bases from J, with 10 bases between. CDR1 is SEHNR and CDR2 is FQNEAQ in the germline V gene (reference sequence). CDR3 length: 13 amino acids. CDR3 sequence reads: CASSPRADTEAFF. CDR3 in DNA: TGTGCCAGCAGCCCGCGGGCGGACACTGAAGCTTTCTTT.

The chain links TRBV12-3 or TRBV12-4 to TRBJ1-2, with D uncertain. CDR3 length: 12 residues. The V gene lost 1 base and the J gene lost 6 bases, with 6 bases spanning the gap. The CDR3 reads CASSLGHNGYTF. CDR3 nucleotides: TGTGCCAGCAGTTTAGGTCACAATGGCTACACCTTC.

The sample holds one count of this clone. The V and J genes are TRBV6-5 and TRBJ2-7; tentatively, D is TRBD2 (6 bases). V shed 5 bases and J shed 1 base, with 12 bases lying between them. There are 14 residues in the CDR3. Germline V gene lookup returns CDR1 MNHEY and CDR2 SVGAGI. CDR3 amino acids: CASSRGGTSYEQYF. The CDR3, as DNA: TGTGCCAGCAGTCGAGGCGGGACTTCCTACGAGCAGTACTTC.

This chain's CDR3 is CASSQDSDEQFF. CDR3 sequence (DNA): TGTGCCAGCAGTCAGGACTCGGATGAGCAGTTCTTC. The chain has TRBV7-9 and TRBJ2-1, with D perhaps TRBD2 (5 bases). This CDR3 has 12 residues. Deletions cut 6 bases from V and 8 bases from J, with 11 bases between. Germline V gene lookup returns CDR1 SEHNR and CDR2 FQNEAQ (reference sequence).

CDR3 nucleotide sequence: TGTGCCAGCAGTGAGCAGAGGGCGAGCTCCTACGAGCAGTACTTC. It specifies CASSEQRASSYEQYF. This chain joins TRBV2 and TRBJ2-7; the D gene is possibly TRBD2 (5 bases). Germline V lookup: CDR1 SNHLY, CDR2 FYNNEI. Trimming stripped 3 bases from V and 0 bases from J, with 12 bases between. The CDR3 length is 15 residues.

V is TRBV4-1 and J is TRBJ2-7; tentative D call: TRBD1 (6 bases). The CDR3 has 15 residues. V lost 6 bases, J lost 0 bases, and 15 bases lay in between. The V gene's germline CDR1 is MGHRA and CDR2 YSYEKL. CDR3 coding DNA: TGCGCCAGCAGACTCCGGGACACCAACTCCTACGAGCAGTACTTC. Its translation is CASRLRDTNSYEQYF.

The gene calls are TRBV10-3 and TRBJ1-6, with 7 bases matching TRBD1. The CDR3 is 16 residues long. V gave up 0 bases and J gave up 6 bases; unmatched junction bases: 5. Germline V gene lookup returns CDR1 ENHRY and CDR2 SYGVKD. DNA of the CDR3: TGTGCCATCAGTGAGTCGATCGGGACAGTTAATTCACCCCTCCACTTT. Residues: CAISESIGTVNSPLHF.

This chain joins TRBV4-3 and TRBJ1-5, with TRBD1 as a possible D gene (6 bases). CDR1 and CDR2 from the germline V gene are LGHNA and YSLEER. Trimming removed 0 bases from V and 1 base from J, with 16 bases in between. The CDR3 is made up of 18 amino acids. The CDR3 is CASSQDPGAGESNQPQHF. The CDR3 DNA is TGCGCCAGCAGCCAAGATCCAGGGGCAGGGGAGAGCAATCAGCCCCAGCATTTT.

The rearrangement joins TRBV30 to TRBJ2-1, with D tentatively TRBD2 (6 bases). The V gene's germline CDR1 is GTSNPN and CDR2 SVGIG (reference sequence). The V end was cut by 1 base, the J end by 8 bases, with 15 bases between. The CDR3 extends over 14 amino acids. CDR3 in DNA: TGTGCCTGGAGTGGTGCGGGGCGGTCCTATGAGCAGTTCTTC. Protein product: CAWSGAGRSYEQFF.